This is a list of T cell receptor beta chains from one sample in a study of T cells in Graves' hyperthyroidism and ophthalmopathy. TCRdb analysed the multiplex PCR reads with MiXCR anew, one entry per CDR3 protein. The top ten clones hold approximately 7.5% of a sample with approximately 500,000 distinct CDR3 sequences, under 60% of them seen once. The sequenced sample consisted of peripheral blood or thyroid tissue (not recorded which). Receptor source: a woman under 30 with Graves' hyperthyroidism. Both conserved end residues are trimmed from each CDR3. D genes are given only for firm matches.

v_call | d_call | cdr3_aa
TRBV7-2 | TRBD1 | ASSVDRDNEQF
TRBV24-1 | NA | ATSDYSRTEAF
TRBV2 | TRBD1 | ASSRRQGSSYNSPLH
TRBV7-2 | NA | ASSLAQTGELF
TRBV29-1 | TRBD2 | SVSLAGEGELF
TRBV2 | NA | ARGGRDTEAF
TRBV7-8 | NA | ASSLVSGRDQPLH
TRBV10-3 | NA | AISKGAGANVLT
TRBV20-1 | NA | SARRRQGYT
TRBV11-2 | TRBD1 | ASSQTGEDNGYT
TRBV7-9 | NA | ASSSVGTVGVEQY
TRBV10-3 | NA | ARSRWGQETQY
TRBV3-1 | TRBD2 | ASSQGSGITGELF
TRBV12-3/TRBV12-4 | NA | ASSLGLAYNSPLH
TRBV7-2 | NA | ASSLQGSHLGGYT
TRBV9 | TRBD2 | ASSGKLAGAGDYNEQF
TRBV11-2 | TRBD2 | ASSFGAGWTDTQY
TRBV7-9 | TRBD1 | ASSSPGQINTEAF
TRBV5-6 | NA | ASSQWGSGNTIY
TRBV20-1 | NA | SYVGRRSPLH
TRBV7-6 | NA | ASSRGDEQGRYTEAF
TRBV10-3 | NA | AISDGSSGNTGANEKLF
TRBV7-8 | NA | ASAVPLGEQY
TRBV5-6 | TRBD1 | ASTRIRQGRNTEAF
TRBV7-2 | NA | ASSLPARGRNTEAF